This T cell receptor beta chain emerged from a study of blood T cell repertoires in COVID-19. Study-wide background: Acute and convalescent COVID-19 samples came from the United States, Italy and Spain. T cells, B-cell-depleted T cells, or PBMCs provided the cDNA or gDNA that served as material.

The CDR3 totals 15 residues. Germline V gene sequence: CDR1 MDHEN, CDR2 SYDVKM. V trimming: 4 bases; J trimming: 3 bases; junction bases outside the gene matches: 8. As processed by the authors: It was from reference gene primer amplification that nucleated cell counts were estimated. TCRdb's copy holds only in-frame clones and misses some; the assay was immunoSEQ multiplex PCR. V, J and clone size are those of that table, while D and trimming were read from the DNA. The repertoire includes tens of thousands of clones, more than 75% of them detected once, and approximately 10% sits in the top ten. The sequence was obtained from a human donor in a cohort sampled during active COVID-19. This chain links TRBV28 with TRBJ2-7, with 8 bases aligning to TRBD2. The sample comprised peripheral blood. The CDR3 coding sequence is TGTGCCAGCAGTTACGAGACTAGCGTCGGCTACGAGCAGTACTTC. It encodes CASSYETSVGYEQYF.